This passage covers 29 T cell receptor beta chains from one sample sequenced in a study of control samples from healthy donors and cancer patients. Using immunoSEQ multiplex PCR, the repertoire was profiled, and TCRdb retains in-frame clones only, with some absent. The sample records some 120,000 clones, around 87% being singletons. The sequenced sample was blood. These receptors originate from a man in his fifties or sixties in good health.

About this clone itself: Other nucleotide sequences from this sample produce the same CDR3. The V call is TRBV18, the J call TRBJ2-5; D could derive from TRBD1 or TRBD2 (5 bases each). V dropped 2 bases and J dropped 1 base, with 5 bases sitting between them. CDR1 is KGHSH, CDR2 LQKENI, per germline. The CDR3 consists of 13 residues. Written as DNA, the CDR3 is TGTGCCAGCTCACCAGGGACCCAAGAGACCCAGTACTTC. Its protein product is CASSPGTQETQYF.

The V call is TRBV28, the J call TRBJ1-1; the D gene is possibly TRBD1 (6 bases). Germline CDR1 is MDHEN and CDR2 is SYDVKM. Trimming stripped 3 bases from V and 7 bases from J, with 24 bases between. The CDR3 is 17 residues long. Written as DNA, the CDR3 is TGTGCCAGCAGTTTTTCAGGGGCGCATAGTGGATTTAATGAAGCTTTCTTT. Translation: CASSFSGAHSGFNEAFF.

This chain uses TRBV7-2 with TRBJ1-6; no clear D gene. The V end lost 1 base, the J end lost 1 base, and 5 bases lay between the germline ends. Germline lookup yields CDR1 SGHTA and CDR2 FQGNSA. This CDR3 has 15 amino acids. In DNA form, the CDR3 reads TGTGCCAGCAGCTTAGACGGATCCTATAATTCACCCCTCCACTTT. Translation gives CASSLDGSYNSPLHF.

J is TRBJ1-3 and V is TRBV5-1; D unclear. Germline lookup yields CDR1 SGHRS and CDR2 YFSETQ. The V gene lost 2 bases and the J gene lost 0 bases, with 12 bases spanning the gap. The CDR3 consists of 16 residues. CDR3 in amino acids: CASSLGSASSGNTIYF. For the CDR3, the DNA is TGCGCCAGCAGCTTAGGGTCCGCGAGCTCTGGAAACACCATATATTTT.

The sample holds one count of this clone. The chain employs TRBV19 and TRBJ1-2; 7 bases are shared with TRBD1. CDR1 LNHDA and CDR2 SQIVND come from the germline V gene (reference sequence). V lost 7 bases to trimming and J lost 1 base; unmatched junction nucleotides: 6. The CDR3 extends over 14 amino acids. CDR3 residues: CASTRTGLNYGYTF. CDR3 nucleotides: TGTGCCAGTACAAGGACAGGACTTAACTATGGCTACACCTTC.

This sequence joins TRBV19 and TRBJ1-6; no definite D call. The CDR3 covers 13 residues. Germline V gene sequence: CDR1 LNHDA, CDR2 SQIVND (reference sequence). Trimming shortened V by 3 bases and J by 8 bases, and 8 bases separated the two germline ends. The CDR3 coding sequence is TGTGCCAGTAGTATCGGTTCGGATTCACCCCTCCACTTT. Protein: CASSIGSDSPLHF.

The chain couples TRBV28 to TRBJ1-4; TRBD1 agrees at 7 bases. CDR3 length: 12 amino acids. CDR1 and CDR2 from the germline V gene are MDHEN and SYDVKM. The V segment lost 5 bases and the J segment 11 bases; nucleotides outside the gene matches: 5. The CDR3 protein is CASSARGDKLFF. CDR3 sequence (DNA): TGTGCCAGCAGTGCCAGGGGGGACAAACTGTTTTTT.

The rearrangement uses TRBV30 and TRBJ1-3; no firm D call. The CDR3 consists of 16 residues. V dropped 0 bases and J dropped 2 bases, with 14 bases sitting between them. Germline V gene data show CDR1 as GTSNPN and CDR2 as SVGIG (reference sequence). The CDR3 is CAWSVRPKHPGNTIYF. Written as DNA, the CDR3 is TGTGCCTGGAGTGTACGGCCCAAACACCCTGGAAACACCATATATTTT.

The rearrangement joins TRBV11-2 to TRBJ2-7; D perhaps matches TRBD1 (5 bases). CDR1 is SGHAT, CDR2 FQNNGV, per germline. The CDR3 is made up of 15 amino acids. Trimming cost V 3 bases and J 1 base, with 13 bases left between them. The CDR3 reads CASSLQTVSSYEQYF. DNA of the CDR3: TGTGCCAGCAGCTTGCAGACAGTTTCTTCCTACGAGCAGTACTTC. The whole variable domain, filled in from reference TRBV11-2 and TRBJ2-7, reads EAGVAQSPRYKIIEKRQSVAFWCNPISGHATLYWYQQILGQGPKLLIQFQNNGVVDDSQLPKDRFSAERLKGVDSTLKIQPAKLEDSAVYLCASSLQTVSSYEQYFGPGTRLTVT.

The rearrangement uses TRBV12-3 or TRBV12-4 and TRBJ2-3; perhaps TRBD2 as D (5 bases). The V and J ends lost 5 bases and 2 bases respectively, with 8 bases between them. This CDR3 has 13 residues. CDR3 region: CASSALATDTQYF. The CDR3, as DNA: TGTGCCAGCAGTGCCCTAGCCACAGATACGCAGTATTTT.

The chain links TRBV5-1 to TRBJ1-5, with D hard to call. V was clipped by 2 bases and J by 2 bases, with 11 bases between them. The length of the CDR3 is 15 residues. CDR1 is SGHRS, CDR2 YFSETQ, per germline. The CDR3 coding sequence is TGCGCCAGCAGCTTTGGCGATTTCGGCAATCAGCCCCAGCATTTT. Protein sequence: CASSFGDFGNQPQHF.

With respect to this clone: Other DNA sequences in this specimen translate into the identical CDR3. This chain's CDR3 is CASSYEGGNTGELFF. CDR3 DNA sequence: TGTGCCAGCAGTTACGAGGGGGGGAACACCGGGGAGCTGTTTTTT. This chain connects TRBV6-5 to TRBJ2-2; D may correspond to TRBD1 or TRBD2 (6 bases each). CDR3 length: 15 amino acids. Germline-derived CDR1 and CDR2 are MNHEY and SVGAGI. V gave up 2 bases and J gave up 1 base, with 8 bases separating them.

The rearrangement links TRBV7-2 to TRBJ2-5, with D unresolved. The V gene's germline CDR1 is SGHTA and CDR2 FQGNSA. This CDR3 region has 12 residues. Trimming cost V 6 bases and J 4 bases, with 9 bases left between them. The DNA for the CDR3 is TGTGCCAGCAGTTCGCCTCTAGAGACCCAGTACTTC. Protein: CASSSPLETQYF. Full variable domain (outside the CDR3, taken from reference TRBV7-2 and TRBJ2-5): GAGVSQSPSNKVTEKGKDVELRCDPISGHTALYWYRQSLGQGLEFLIYFQGNSAPDKSGLPSDRFSAERTGGSVSTLTIQRTQQEDSAVYLCASSSPLETQYFGPGTRLLVL.

J is TRBJ2-1 and V is TRBV24-1, with 7 bases matching TRBD1. The germline V gene has CDR1 KGHDR and CDR2 SFDVKD. Germline trimming cut 0 bases from V and 8 bases from J; bases unmatched to any gene: 6. The CDR3 contains 15 residues. The CDR3 loop reads CATSDLQTGRDEQFF. The CDR3 DNA reads TGTGCCACCAGTGATTTGCAGACAGGGCGGGATGAGCAGTTCTTC.

This clone was detected once. This CDR3 is also generated by other DNA sequences in the sample. The chain links TRBV3-1 (or the pseudogene TRBV3-2) to TRBJ1-5; D remains ambiguous. Between the trimmed V and J ends, which lost 6 bases and 1 base, there was a span of 7 bases. Germline CDR1 and CDR2: LGHDT and YNNKEL (reference sequence). The CDR3 is made up of 13 amino acids. In nucleotides, the CDR3 is TGTGCCAGCAGTCTCGACAGCAATCAGCCCCAGCATTTT. Protein sequence: CASSLDSNQPQHF.

The chain uses TRBV11-2 and TRBJ2-2; tentative D call: TRBD2 (5 bases). Trimming removed 5 bases at V and 4 bases at J, with 14 bases between. This CDR3 comprises 15 residues. Germline assignment: CDR1 SGHAT and CDR2 FQNNGV. This chain's CDR3 is CASSPTSSPTGELFF. DNA for the CDR3: TGTGCCAGCAGCCCTACTAGTTCTCCCACCGGGGAGCTGTTTTTT.

The chain links TRBV18 to TRBJ2-1; D might be TRBD1 (5 bases). CDR1 and CDR2 (germline): KGHSH, LQKENI. The CDR3 totals 13 residues. Deletions cut 8 bases from V and 4 bases from J, with 12 bases between. The CDR3: CASRPGSYNEQFF. In DNA, the CDR3 is TGTGCCAGCCGTCCAGGGTCATACAATGAGCAGTTCTTC.

The V and J genes are TRBV7-8 and TRBJ1-6; tentatively, D is TRBD1 (6 bases). The CDR3 loop spans 15 amino acids. Trimming stripped 2 bases from V and 7 bases from J, with 12 bases between. CDR1 and CDR2 (germline): SGHVS, FQNEAQ. CDR3 DNA: TGTGCCAGCAGCTTAACGGACAGCAAAAATTCACCCCTCCACTTT. This translates into CASSLTDSKNSPLHF.

The chain employs TRBV6-5 and TRBJ1-2; TRBD1 might be the D (5 bases). V lost 6 bases and J 4 bases, leaving 15 bases between the germline ends. Germline V gives CDR1 MNHEY, CDR2 SVGAGI. CDR3 length: 14 residues. For the CDR3, the DNA is TGTGCCAGCAGGAGGGACGATACAACCTATGGCTACACCTTC. The encoded protein is CASRRDDTTYGYTF.

The gene calls are TRBV5-1 and TRBJ1-4, with 8 nucleotides matching TRBD1. The ends lost 5 bases at V and 0 bases at J; junction bases unmatched: 0. The CDR3 is 14 residues long. CDR1 SGHRS and CDR2 YFSETQ come from the germline V gene. Here the CDR3 reads CASRQGATNEKLFF. CDR3 DNA: TGCGCCAGCAGACAGGGGGCAACTAATGAAAAACTGTTTTTT.

V and J are TRBV6-5 and TRBJ1-5; D is uncertain. Germline CDR1 MNHEY, CDR2 SVGAGI. CDR3 length: 13 residues. The ends were cut back, 6 bases at V and 0 bases at J, with 6 bases in the middle. CDR3: CASRTSSNQPQHF. CDR3 coding DNA: TGTGCCAGCAGAACAAGTAGCAATCAGCCCCAGCATTTT.

This chain uses TRBV19 with TRBJ1-1; TRBD1 aligns across 8 bases. This CDR3 region has 16 residues. Germline trimming cut 9 bases from V and 3 bases from J; bases unmatched to any gene: 15. Germline CDR1 reads LNHDA; CDR2 reads SQIVND (reference sequence). The CDR3 DNA sequence: TGTGCCAGCACGCACGGTCCAGGGGGCTTCGACACTGAAGCTTTCTTT. This encodes CASTHGPGGFDTEAFF.

The V call is TRBV27, the J call TRBJ1-1, with 12 bases that match TRBD1. The CDR3 loop spans 16 amino acids. The germline V gene encodes CDR1 MNHEY and CDR2 SMNVEV (reference sequence). V lost 10 bases and J lost 1; bases outside the gene matches: 10. The chain's CDR3 is CATHRDRGRGNTEAFF. The CDR3 DNA reads as TGTGCCACTCACCGGGACAGGGGGCGCGGGAACACTGAAGCTTTCTTT.

This chain joins TRBV7-2 and TRBJ1-1, with D possibly TRBD1 on 6 matching bases. Between the trimmed V and J ends, which lost 5 bases and 5 bases, there was a span of 15 bases. Germline CDR1 SGHTA, CDR2 FQGNSA. The CDR3 is 14 amino acids. In DNA, the CDR3 is TGTGCCAGCAGCCAATTCCAGGGGTATACTGAAGCTTTCTTT. Translated, it gives CASSQFQGYTEAFF.

J is TRBJ1-5 and V is TRBV6-5; D is perhaps TRBD1 (6 bases). The V end lost 7 bases, the J end lost 9 bases, and 19 bases lay between the germline ends. This CDR3 contains 14 residues. Germline CDR1 and CDR2: MNHEY and SVGAGI. DNA of the CDR3: TGTGCCAGCAATGGACAGCTCAACCTGGGGCCCCAGCATTTT. Residues: CASNGQLNLGPQHF.

V gene TRBV5-5 combines with J gene TRBJ1-1; D is possibly TRBD1 (5 bases). CDR1 is SGHKS, CDR2 YYEKEE, per germline (reference sequence). There are 17 residues in the CDR3. Trimming cost V 2 bases and J 1 base, with 18 bases left between them. The CDR3 spells CASSLNQGAMTNTEAFF. CDR3 in DNA: TGTGCCAGCAGCTTAAATCAGGGCGCTATGACGAACACTGAAGCTTTCTTT.

This chain uses TRBV21-1 with TRBJ1-3; the tabulated D call, TRBD1, remains unverified against the DNA. TRBV21-1 is termed a pseudogene. The length of the CDR3 is 12 residues. The CDR3 sequence: CASKGAINTIYF. Here the CDR3 DNA reads TGTGCCAGTAAGGGGGCGATAAACACCATATATTTT.

This rearrangement joins TRBV6-5 to TRBJ1-6; D remains ambiguous. CDR1 is MNHEY, CDR2 SVGAGI, per germline. Trimming pared 0 bases from V and 5 bases from J, leaving 11 bases between. The CDR3 is 16 residues long. CDR3 bases: TGTGCCAGCAGTTACTCGAGTAACAGCCATAATTCACCCCTCCACTTT. It codes for CASSYSSNSHNSPLHF.

This clone appeared a few times. The chain carries TRBV6-5 and TRBJ1-6, with TRBD1 identical over 7 bases. The CDR3 consists of 16 residues. Germline V lookup: CDR1 MNHEY, CDR2 SVGAGI. Losses at the gene ends were 2 bases for V and 8 bases for J; bases not matched to a gene: 9. The DNA of the CDR3 is TGTGCCAGCAGTTACGGGGACAGAGGGTGGGATTCACCCCTCCACTTT. It translates to CASSYGDRGWDSPLHF.